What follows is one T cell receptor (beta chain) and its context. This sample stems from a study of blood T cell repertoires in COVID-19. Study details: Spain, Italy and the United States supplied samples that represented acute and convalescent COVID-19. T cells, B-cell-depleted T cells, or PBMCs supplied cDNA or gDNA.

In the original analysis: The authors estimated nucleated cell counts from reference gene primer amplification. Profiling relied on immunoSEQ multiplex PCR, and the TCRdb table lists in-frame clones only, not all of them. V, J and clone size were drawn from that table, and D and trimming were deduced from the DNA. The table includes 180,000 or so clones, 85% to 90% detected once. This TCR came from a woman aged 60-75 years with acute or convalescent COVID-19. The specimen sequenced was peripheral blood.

CDR3 residues: CASSRTGTSNYEQYV. CDR3 sequence (DNA): TGTGCCAGCAGCCGGACCGGGACTTCCAACTACGAGCAGTACGTC. The chain recombines TRBV5-6 with TRBJ2-7, with D perhaps matching TRBD2 (6 bases). Per the germline V gene, CDR1 is SGHDT and CDR2 is YYEEEE. The length of the CDR3 is 15 residues. Trimming stripped 4 bases from V and 3 bases from J, with 17 bases between.